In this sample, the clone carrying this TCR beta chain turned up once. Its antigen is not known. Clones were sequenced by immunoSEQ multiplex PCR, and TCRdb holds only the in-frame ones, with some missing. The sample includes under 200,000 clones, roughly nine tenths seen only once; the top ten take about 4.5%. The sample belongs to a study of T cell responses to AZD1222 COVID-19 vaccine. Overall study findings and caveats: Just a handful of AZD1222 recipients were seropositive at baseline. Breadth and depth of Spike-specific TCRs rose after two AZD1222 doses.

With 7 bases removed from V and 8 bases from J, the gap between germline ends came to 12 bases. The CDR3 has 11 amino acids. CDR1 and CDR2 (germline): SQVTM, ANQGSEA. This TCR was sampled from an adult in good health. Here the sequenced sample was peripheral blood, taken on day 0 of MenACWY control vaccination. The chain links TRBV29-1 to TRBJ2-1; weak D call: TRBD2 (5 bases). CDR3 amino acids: CSALGGYEQFF. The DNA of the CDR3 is TGCAGCGCCCTAGGCGGGTATGAGCAGTTCTTC.